Reported below is one TCR beta chain. Its antigen is not identified. Germline CDR1 and CDR2: SGHVS and FNYEAQ. Trimming shortened V by 5 bases and J by 0 bases, and 18 bases separated the two germline ends. The CDR3 is 17 residues long. The data derive from a study of cytomegalovirus exposure and HLA in healthy donors. Whole-study results and caveats: Subsequent analysis of the 120 or so validation repertoires found a tendency for first-cohort TCR clusters to co-occur.

The method was immunoSEQ multiplex PCR; TCRdb's version includes in-frame clones alone and lacks a portion of them. The sample contains 250,000 to 350,000 clones, about nine tenths of which appear only once. This clonotype was obtained from a woman aged 18 to 35 in good health and CMV-seronegative. The sequenced material came from PBMCs. The V gene is TRBV7-6, the J gene TRBJ2-3, with D possibly TRBD2 on 6 matching bases. The CDR3 here is CASSLKDPGTSTDTQYF. The CDR3 region has the DNA TGTGCCAGCAGCCTCAAGGATCCGGGGACTAGCACAGATACGCAGTATTTT.